The 25 T cell receptor beta chains below were found in one sample sequenced in a study of response to subunit inactivated influenza vaccine. TCRdb ran MiXCR on the RT-PCR reads and lists one entry per CDR3 protein. Counted here are roughly 160,000 distinct CDR3 sequences, approximately 11% occurring once; the ten biggest clones make up 9.5% to 15%. The material was non-naive T cells sorted from PBMCs, obtained around seven weeks after vaccination. The receptor set was obtained from a man over 45 who received an inactivated influenza vaccine.

To note about this clonotype: Since a much larger clone is just one base distant, this may be a read error. V gene TRBV20-1 combines with J gene TRBJ1-1; D not resolved. V was trimmed by 4 bases and J by 1 base, leaving 7 bases between them. Germline assignment: CDR1 DFQATT and CDR2 SNEGSKA (reference sequence). The CDR3 has 12 amino acids. The CDR3 sequence is CSAIGGNTEAFF. Written as DNA, the CDR3 is TGCAGTGCTATTGGTGGGAACACTGAAGCTTTCTTT.

CDR3 in DNA: TGTGCCAGCCGTAGGACAGTAGAGTATGGCTACACCTTC. It encodes CASRRTVEYGYTF. The chain combines TRBV27 with TRBJ1-2; the D gene is possibly TRBD1 (6 bases). Trimming left V 8 bases short and J 5 bases short, with 15 bases between. The CDR3 contains 13 residues. The germline V gene has CDR1 MNHEY and CDR2 SMNVEV (reference sequence).

This clonotype has at least ten counts. J is TRBJ1-2 and V is TRBV12-3 or TRBV12-4; D gene unclear. CDR3 length: 13 residues. V dropped 4 bases and J dropped 2 bases, with 8 bases sitting between them. CDR3 bases: TGTGCCAGCAGTTCCGAGGTGAACTATGGCTACACCTTC. Its translation is CASSSEVNYGYTF.

This clonotype turned up a few times. V and J are TRBV19 and TRBJ1-1; D unresolved. Germline assignment: CDR1 LNHDA and CDR2 SQIVND (reference sequence). This CDR3 has 13 amino acids. V lost 4 bases to trimming and J lost 4 bases, with 10 bases between them. The CDR3 nucleotides are TGTGCCAGTAGTAAAATGGGGAGCACTGAAGCTTTCTTT. Translated, it gives CASSKMGSTEAFF.

In its sample, this clonotype was seen a few times. The chain couples TRBV5-1 to TRBJ2-3; 9 nucleotides match TRBD2. Looked up from germline, CDR1 is SGHRS and CDR2 is YFSETQ. The CDR3 loop spans 15 amino acids. V trimming: 3 bases; J trimming: 3 bases; junction bases outside the gene matches: 5. CDR3 nucleotide sequence: TGCGCCAGCAGCTCCGTAGCGGGAGCGACAGATACGCAGTATTTT. It yields the protein CASSSVAGATDTQYF.

The chain has TRBV6-1 and TRBJ1-3, with 9 nucleotides matching TRBD1. Germline V gives CDR1 MNHNS, CDR2 SASEGT. The CDR3 extends over 16 amino acids. With V trimmed by 4 bases and J by 4 bases, 8 bases remained unmatched. The CDR3 loop reads CASSGDRGRIGNTIYF. CDR3 DNA sequence: TGTGCCAGCAGTGGAGACAGGGGGAGAATAGGAAACACCATATATTTT.

V and J are TRBV6-2 or TRBV6-3 and TRBJ1-2; D not certain. Germline V lookup: CDR1 MNHEY, CDR2 SVGEGT. The CDR3 is 14 amino acids. V lost 0 bases, J lost 2 bases, and 7 bases lay in between. CDR3 bases: TGTGCCAGCAGTTACTCGAGTGTGAACTATGGCTACACCTTC. Its translation is CASSYSSVNYGYTF.

Sample share makes this clonotype medium-sized. The J gene is TRBJ1-2, the V gene TRBV20-1; D not resolved. Germline CDR1 and CDR2: DFQATT and SNEGSKA (reference sequence). The CDR3 consists of 12 residues. Trimming shortened V by 3 bases and J by 2 bases, and 7 bases separated the two germline ends. CDR3 nucleotides: TGCAGTGCTAGTCGTGGGAACTATGGCTACACCTTC. Translated, it gives CSASRGNYGYTF.

The rearrangement joins TRBV5-1 to TRBJ2-6; D is uncertain. This CDR3 has 16 residues. Trimming cost V 0 bases and J 0 bases, with 7 bases left between them. CDR1 is SGHRS and CDR2 is YFSETQ in the germline V gene. CDR3 nucleotide sequence: TGCGCCAGCAGCTTGGCGCCGACCTCTGGGGCCAACGTCCTGACTTTC. It specifies CASSLAPTSGANVLTF.

In its sample, this clonotype was seen many times. The chain joins TRBV7-2 to TRBJ2-3; D remains unclear. CDR1 and CDR2 from the germline V gene are SGHTA and FQGNSA. V lost 1 base to trimming and J lost 0 bases, with 14 bases between them. This CDR3 comprises 17 residues. The CDR3 region has the DNA TGTGCCAGCAGCTTAGGGCCCCTCGGGCGGAGCACAGATACGCAGTATTTT. Its protein is CASSLGPLGRSTDTQYF.

This clonotype occurred a few times. The genes are TRBV4-3 and TRBJ1-1; possible D gene TRBD1, 6 bases. The V gene's germline CDR1 is LGHNA and CDR2 YSLEER. Trimming removed 4 bases at V and 5 bases at J, with 17 bases between. The CDR3 has 15 amino acids. The CDR3 spells CASSLTRARGTEAFF. The DNA for the CDR3 is TGCGCCAGCAGCCTGACCCGGGCCAGGGGAACTGAAGCTTTCTTT.

The sample holds many counts of this clonotype. V gene TRBV20-1 combines with J gene TRBJ1-2; 8 bases align to TRBD1. The germline V gene encodes CDR1 DFQATT and CDR2 SNEGSKA (reference sequence). This CDR3 contains 14 residues. V was pared by 5 bases and J by 4 bases, with 9 bases of the junction left unmatched. The CDR3 loop is CSASGQGISYGYTF. CDR3 in DNA: TGCAGTGCTTCCGGACAGGGCATAAGCTATGGCTACACCTTC.

This clonotype was observed at least ten times. The chain uses TRBV29-1 and TRBJ2-1; possible D gene TRBD2, 7 bases. V was shortened by 1 base and J by 6 bases, with 19 bases between the two germline ends. The CDR3 extends over 16 amino acids. Germline values: CDR1 SQVTM, CDR2 ANQGSEA. The CDR3 nucleotides read TGCAGCGTTGAAGGGGGAGGGACTCAGGGGTTCAATGAGCAGTTCTTC. Amino acids: CSVEGGGTQGFNEQFF.

This clonotype was observed a single time. A read error may be the cause here, since a much bigger clone is one base away. The chain is built from TRBV5-1 and TRBJ1-5, with 8 nucleotides matching TRBD1. Germline CDR1 is SGHRS and CDR2 is YFSETQ. CDR3 length: 15 residues. The CDR3, as DNA: TGCGCCAGCAGCTTGAAAACAGGGGGAAATCAGCTCCAGCATTTT. Residues: CASSLKTGGNQLQHF.

This chain uses TRBV7-2 with TRBJ2-3, with D possibly matching TRBD2 (5 bases). Germline assignment: CDR1 SGHTA and CDR2 FQGNSA. Trimming took 0 bases from V and 0 from J, leaving 10 bases between them. The CDR3 covers 16 residues. In DNA form, the CDR3 reads TGTGCCAGCAGCTTAGCGATGCGGGTTAGCACAGATACGCAGTATTTT. Its translation: CASSLAMRVSTDTQYF.

This chain links TRBV6-2 or TRBV6-3 with TRBJ1-5, with 8 bases that match TRBD1. There are 14 residues in the CDR3. CDR1 is MNHEY, CDR2 SVGEGT, per germline. Losses at the gene ends were 6 bases for V and 4 bases for J; bases not matched to a gene: 5. CDR3 DNA sequence: TGTGCCAGCAGGCCGGGACAGGTTAATCAGCCCCAGCATTTT. As protein: CASRPGQVNQPQHF.

This clonotype came up many times. V is TRBV5-1 and J is TRBJ2-5; tentative D call: TRBD1 (6 bases). This CDR3 region has 15 residues. The V end was cut by 0 bases, the J end by 0 bases, with 9 bases between. Germline CDR1 reads SGHRS; CDR2 reads YFSETQ. The CDR3 region has the DNA TGCGCCAGCAGCTTGGGGACAGTGTACCAAGAGACCCAGTACTTC. It codes for CASSLGTVYQETQYF.

This rearrangement joins TRBV19 to TRBJ2-7; D gene ambiguous. Germline lookup yields CDR1 LNHDA and CDR2 SQIVND (reference sequence). V shed 1 base and J shed 0 bases, with 10 bases lying between them. This CDR3 contains 15 residues. CDR3 bases: TGTGCCAGTAGTATAGGCAGACCGAGCTCCTACGAGCAGTACTTC. Its translation: CASSIGRPSSYEQYF.

This clonotype turned up a few times. This chain joins TRBV18 and TRBJ2-1; TRBD2 aligns across 7 bases. The CDR3 totals 15 residues. Germline assignment: CDR1 KGHSH and CDR2 LQKENI. V lost 1 base, J lost 7 bases, and 7 bases stayed unmatched. The CDR3 nucleotides are TGTGCCAGCTCACCACTCGGCGGGAGTGGGAATGAGCAGTTCTTC. This encodes CASSPLGGSGNEQFF. Filled out from reference TRBV18 and TRBJ2-1, the complete variable domain reads NAGVMQNPRHLVRRRGQEARLRCSPMKGHSHVYWYRQLPEEGLKFMVYLQKENIIDESGMPKERFSAEFPKEGPSILRIQQVVRGDSAAYFCASSPLGGSGNEQFFGPGTRLTVL.

The sample holds a few counts of this clonotype. This chain joins TRBV20-1 and TRBJ2-2, with D tentatively TRBD2 (7 bases). Germline-derived CDR1 and CDR2 are DFQATT and SNEGSKA (reference sequence). Trimming removed 3 bases at V and 4 bases at J, with 15 bases between. The CDR3 consists of 15 residues. CDR3 in amino acids: CSASPGGWGTGELFF. In DNA, the CDR3 is TGCAGTGCTAGCCCGGGGGGCTGGGGCACCGGGGAGCTGTTTTTT.

This sequence joins TRBV6-2 or TRBV6-3 and TRBJ1-1; D is unresolved. Germline CDR1 reads MNHEY; CDR2 reads SVGEGT. Between the trimmed V and J ends, which lost 6 bases and 0 bases, there was a span of 17 bases. There are 16 residues in the CDR3. The CDR3 DNA sequence: TGTGCCAGCAGGCCATTTCTGTCAGGTGTGAACACTGAAGCTTTCTTT. Its translation is CASRPFLSGVNTEAFF.

The chain is built from TRBV4-3 and TRBJ2-2; D gene unclear. The V end lost 0 bases, the J end lost 2 bases, and 10 bases lay between the germline ends. Germline V gene lookup returns CDR1 LGHNA and CDR2 YSLEER. There are 16 residues in the CDR3. The CDR3 DNA reads TGCGCCAGCAGCCAAGATTGGGTCAGAAACACCGGGGAGCTGTTTTTT. Translated: CASSQDWVRNTGELFF.

This clonotype was observed a handful of times. The chain links TRBV5-1 to TRBJ2-5, with TRBD2 identical over 14 bases. Germline trimming cut 4 bases from V and 5 bases from J; bases unmatched to any gene: 7. The germline V gene has CDR1 SGHRS and CDR2 YFSETQ. The CDR3 is 16 residues long. CDR3 amino acids: CASSEGLAGGRETQYF. Written as DNA, the CDR3 is TGCGCCAGCAGCGAAGGACTAGCGGGGGGACGGGAGACCCAGTACTTC.

This clonotype was found many times. The V and J genes are TRBV10-3 and TRBJ2-2; 10 bases are shared with TRBD2. Germline CDR1 and CDR2: ENHRY and SYGVKD. The CDR3 spans 17 residues. The V gene end was trimmed by 6 bases and the J gene end by 1 base; junction bases not matched to a gene: 8. The CDR3, as DNA: TGTGCCATCAGGAGGGGAGGACTAGCGGAGAACACCGGGGAGCTGTTTTTT. Its translation: CAIRRGGLAENTGELFF.

This clonotype turned up a few times. The genes are TRBV6-2 or TRBV6-3 and TRBJ2-3; 7 nucleotides line up with TRBD2. CDR1 and CDR2 from the germline V gene are MNHEY and SVGEGT. CDR3 length equals 13 residues. V lost 7 bases, J lost 10 bases, and 11 bases stayed unmatched. CDR3 DNA sequence: TGTGCCAGCACAGCGGGGAGGGGTTCCGCGCAGTATTTT. This encodes CASTAGRGSAQYF.